A selection of T cell receptor beta chains follows, all from one sample in a study of T cell responses to AZD1222 COVID-19 vaccine. The repertoire was sequenced with immunoSEQ multiplex PCR; TCRdb's copy has only in-frame clones and lacks some. The data show fewer than 150,000 clones, about 91% seen once. The sample consisted of peripheral blood, taken on day 0 of AZD1222 vaccination. All receptors derive from an adult in good health. CDR3s leave out the opening cysteine and the closing phenylalanine or tryptophan.

J gene: TRBJ2-3; V gene: TRBV7-2; CDR3 protein: ASSLVPLAGGPDTQY
J gene: TRBJ2-2; V gene: TRBV7-3; CDR3 protein: ASSPRTGGNTGELF
J gene: TRBJ2-1; V gene: TRBV4-1; CDR3 protein: ASSQDPSSGGPGRQF
J gene: TRBJ1-2; V gene: TRBV27; CDR3 protein: ASSKTPRGDGYT
J gene: TRBJ1-1; V gene: TRBV6-2/TRBV6-3; CDR3 protein: ASSLPRTGNTEAF
J gene: TRBJ1-1; V gene: TRBV7-2; CDR3 protein: ASSPAGSHTEAF
J gene: TRBJ2-7; V gene: TRBV28; CDR3 protein: ASSLLGYEQY
J gene: TRBJ1-5; V gene: TRBV6-6; CDR3 protein: ASSYSPAEPQH
J gene: TRBJ2-7; V gene: TRBV6-6; CDR3 protein: ASSQGQGYEQY
J gene: TRBJ1-2; V gene: TRBV7-2; CDR3 protein: ASSIWTGGDGYT
J gene: TRBJ1-2; V gene: TRBV6-6; CDR3 protein: ASTLPGGYGYT
J gene: TRBJ1-6; V gene: TRBV7-2; CDR3 protein: ASSLDRGGSPLH
J gene: TRBJ2-7; V gene: TRBV12-3/TRBV12-4; CDR3 protein: ASSTSSQY